The 7 T cell receptor beta chains below come from one sample, sequenced in a study of tissue T cells after allogeneic stem cell transplantation. The time point is: mouse harvest day 7 after allogeneic transplant. Mouse grafts combined 10^7 T-cell-depleted bone marrow cells with 10^6 splenic CD5+ T cells. The assay was immunoSEQ multiplex PCR, and TCRdb's table has in-frame clones only and misses some. This repertoire shows 7,500 to 10,000 clones, around 43% found once; its top ten account for 7.4%. Sequencing was performed on gut tissue. The receptors shown here come from a female BALB/c mouse given C57BL/6 T cells with graft-versus-host disease after an allogeneic hematopoietic cell transplant.

A note on this clone: Gene labels here are mouse ones. The missing CDR3 end, 1 residue past where the read stops, is filled in from the germline J gene. The chain is built from TRBV12-1 and TRBJ1-5; D is possibly TRBD1 (5 bases). Trimming shortened V by 0 bases and J by 4 bases, and 15 bases separated the two germline ends. Germline V gene sequence: CDR1 SGHSN, CDR2 HYEKVE. The CDR3 is 16 residues long. The CDR3 DNA, read in part, is TGTGCCAGCTCTCTCGGTGAGGGGTATAATAACCAGGCTCCGCTT. Amino acids: CASSLGEGYNNQAPL. The CDR3 in its entirety is CASSLGEGYNNQAPLF.

This clone was picked up one time. Genes and germline are mouse. With the read ending 1 residue before the CDR3 end, the germline J gene is used to fill in that end. The V gene is TRBV26, the J gene TRBJ2-2, with 7 bases that match TRBD1. Germline CDR1 and CDR2: KGHPV and FQNQEV (reference sequence). J gave up 0 bases and V 5 bases, and 3 bases lay outside the gene matches. This CDR3 spans 15 amino acids. The CDR3 bases that were read are TGTGCCAGCAGTTCCGGGACAGCAAACACCGGGCAGCTCTAC. It translates to CASSSGTANTGQLY. The entire CDR3 sequence reads CASSSGTANTGQLYF. The full variable domain, completed using reference TRBV26 and TRBJ2-2, is NSKVIQTPRYLVKGQGQKAKMRCIPEKGHPVVFWYQQNKNNEFKFLINFQNQEVLQQIDMTEKRFSAECPSNSPCSLEIQSSEAGDSALYLCASSSGTANTGQLYFGEGSKLTVL.

In regard to this clone: Mouse gene names and germline throughout. The read ends 1 residue early relative to the CDR3; the germline J gene fills the gap. The V and J genes are TRBV5 and TRBJ1-6; no clear D. TRBJ1-6 falls under the ORF class, with uncertain function. Trimming removed 0 bases at V and 4 bases at J, with 7 bases between. The CDR3 length is 15 residues. Germline CDR1 LGHNA, CDR2 YNLKQL (reference sequence). CDR3 residues: CASSQEGKYNSPLYF. CDR3 bases read: TGTGCCAGCAGCCAAGAAGGCAAATATAATTCGCCCCTCTAC.

Worth noting for this clone: Gene labels here are mouse ones. The CDR3 end falls 1 residue outside the read, so it is completed with the germline J gene. The rearrangement uses TRBV19 and TRBJ1-3; a weak D match, TRBD1 (6 bases). Looked up from germline, CDR1 is FNHDT and CDR2 is SITEND (reference sequence). V lost 2 bases and J 4 bases, leaving 13 bases between the germline ends. The CDR3 spans 15 residues. The CDR3 sequence is CASSMRGAHGNTLYF. CDR3 DNA (partial): TGTGCCAGCAGTATGAGGGGGGCGCACGGAAATACGCTCTAT.

As regards this clone: Mouse gene names and germline throughout. The read ends 1 residue shy of where the CDR3 ends; the end is completed using the germline J gene. The genes are TRBV14 and TRBJ1-1, with D possibly TRBD1 on 6 matching bases. Germline V gene data show CDR1 as SGHDT and CDR2 as FRDEAV. The ends were cut back, 2 bases at V and 1 base at J, with 12 bases in the middle. The CDR3 length is 15 residues. CDR3 DNA (partial): TGTGCCAGCAGTTTTCGTCAGGGGAGGAACACAGAAGTCTTC. This translates into CASSFRQGRNTEVF. The entire CDR3 protein reads CASSFRQGRNTEVFF.

On this clone itself: The germline and genes are mouse ones. The sequenced part of the CDR3 DNA is TGTGCCAGCAGCATACAGGGAAACACAGAAGTCTTC. Translation: CASSIQGNTEVF. The full CDR3 protein is CASSIQGNTEVFF. The J gene is TRBJ1-1, the V gene TRBV3; D may be TRBD1 (6 bases). The CDR3 end falls 1 residue outside the read, so it is completed with the germline J gene. CDR1 and CDR2 (germline): SNHLY, FYNGKV (reference sequence). V lost 5 bases and J lost 1, with 8 bases in between. This CDR3 has 13 amino acids.

Concerning this clone: The gene names given are mouse names. The read terminates 1 residue ahead of where the CDR3 ends, so the germline J gene completes it. This chain joins TRBV12-2 and TRBJ1-3, with no clear D. The CDR3 spans 13 residues. V was trimmed by 4 bases and J by 0 bases, leaving 6 bases between them. CDR1 and CDR2 from the germline V gene are SGHLS and HYDKME. The sequenced CDR3 bases are TGTGCCAGCTCCCTTATTTCTGGAAATACGCTCTAT. It yields the protein CASSLISGNTLY. The CDR3 as a whole reads CASSLISGNTLYF.